The 21 T cell receptor beta chains reported below all come from one sample, sequenced in a study of cytomegalovirus exposure and HLA in healthy donors. Libraries were prepared by immunoSEQ multiplex PCR; TCRdb keeps only in-frame clonotypes and omits some of them. The table lists approximately 170,000 clones, roughly 83% of them singletons. Sequencing input: PBMCs. The receptor set was obtained from a man younger than 40 in good health and CMV-seropositive.

The chain is built from TRBV5-1 and TRBJ2-3; D may be TRBD2 (5 bases). The V gene's germline CDR1 is SGHRS and CDR2 YFSETQ. V was clipped by 4 bases and J by 3 bases, with 9 bases between them. The CDR3 contains 13 residues. This chain's CDR3 is CASSPSGTDTQYF. The DNA for the CDR3 is TGCGCCAGCAGCCCCTCGGGGACAGATACGCAGTATTTT.

CDR3 region: CASTPARGRDGNSPLHF. The CDR3 nucleotides read TGTGCCAGCACCCCGGCCCGGGGGAGGGACGGGAATTCACCCCTCCACTTT. The gene calls are TRBV7-8 and TRBJ1-6; weak D call: TRBD1 (5 bases). Germline assignment: CDR1 SGHVS and CDR2 FQNEAQ. Trimming took 7 bases from V and 7 from J, leaving 23 bases between them. CDR3 size: 17 residues.

The chain combines TRBV2 with TRBJ2-3; 8 bases are a match to TRBD1. CDR3 length equals 15 residues. The V gene end was trimmed by 6 bases and the J gene end by 6 bases; junction bases not matched to a gene: 11. CDR1 and CDR2 (germline): SNHLY, FYNNEI. Written as DNA, the CDR3 is TGTGCCAGCAGCCAACAGGGGGTTCAGGGGGATACGCAGTATTTT. Translated: CASSQQGVQGDTQYF.

DNA of the CDR3: TGCGCCAGCAGCTTGGCTCCCGGGGATCCCTACGAGCAGTACTTC. Its protein is CASSLAPGDPYEQYF. The gene calls are TRBV5-1 and TRBJ2-7, with D perhaps matching TRBD2 (5 bases). The V and J ends lost 0 bases and 2 bases respectively, with 12 bases between them. The CDR3 loop spans 15 amino acids. CDR1 and CDR2 (germline): SGHRS, YFSETQ.

V and J are TRBV9 and TRBJ2-1; 10 bases are shared with TRBD1. This CDR3 spans 16 amino acids. Per germline, CDR1 SGDLS and CDR2 YYNGEE. V was clipped by 3 bases and J by 8 bases; unmatched bases: 11. CDR3 residues: CASSEPRQGASDEQFF. The CDR3 nucleotides read TGTGCCAGCAGCGAACCTAGACAGGGGGCTTCGGATGAGCAGTTCTTC.

This chain links TRBV10-2 with TRBJ2-2, with D possibly being TRBD1 (5 bases). This CDR3 spans 16 amino acids. V lost 4 bases and J 5 bases, leaving 17 bases between the germline ends. Germline assignment: CDR1 WSHSY and CDR2 SAAADI. The CDR3 reads CASSGGRDRSTGELFF. CDR3 bases: TGCGCCAGCAGTGGGGGTAGAGACAGAAGTACCGGGGAGCTGTTTTTT.

This rearrangement joins TRBV9 to TRBJ2-3; 8 bases map to TRBD2. With 3 bases clipped from V and 3 bases from J, the junction kept 3 bases outside the gene matches. The germline V gene encodes CDR1 SGDLS and CDR2 YYNGEE. This CDR3 contains 14 residues. The CDR3 region has the DNA TGTGCCAGCAGCGAGGGCGGGGGGACAGATACGCAGTATTTT. Its protein product is CASSEGGGTDTQYF.

The rearrangement links TRBV27 to TRBJ2-7; 8 bases map to TRBD1. The V segment lost 10 bases and the J segment 2 bases; nucleotides outside the gene matches: 16. The germline V gene has CDR1 MNHEY and CDR2 SMNVEV (reference sequence). The CDR3 spans 16 residues. CDR3 nucleotides: TGTGCCACCGCACGGCCTCGACAGGGGCGAACCTACGAGCAGTACTTC. Protein sequence: CATARPRQGRTYEQYF.

V and J are TRBV6-5 and TRBJ1-1; 10 bases are shared with TRBD1. Germline trimming cut 2 bases from V and 1 base from J; bases unmatched to any gene: 1. The CDR3 covers 15 residues. CDR1 and CDR2 from the germline V gene are MNHEY and SVGAGI. This CDR3 is CASSYGDRGNTEAFF. CDR3 sequence (DNA): TGTGCCAGCAGTTACGGGGACAGGGGGAACACTGAAGCTTTCTTT.

The chain links TRBV6-1 to TRBJ2-7; TRBD1 matches at 8 bases. Germline CDR1 and CDR2: MNHNS and SASEGT. There are 16 residues in the CDR3. Losses at the gene ends were 4 bases for V and 9 bases for J; bases not matched to a gene: 17. The CDR3 spells CASSGAVGQGDIRQYF. In DNA, the CDR3 is TGTGCCAGCAGTGGAGCGGTAGGACAGGGAGATATTCGGCAGTACTTC.

The genes are TRBV19 and TRBJ2-7, with D possibly TRBD2 on 5 matching bases. In germline, CDR1 is LNHDA, CDR2 SQIVND (reference sequence). This CDR3 is built from 13 residues. V was cut by 4 bases and J by 0 bases, with 7 bases left in between. The CDR3 region has the DNA TGTGCCAGTAGTAAAGCGGACTCCTACGAGCAGTACTTC. It codes for CASSKADSYEQYF.

The rearrangement uses TRBV30 and TRBJ2-1; 13 nucleotides align to TRBD2. The germline V gene encodes CDR1 GTSNPN and CDR2 SVGIG (reference sequence). J was trimmed by 9 bases and V by 3 bases; bases with no gene match: 11. The CDR3 loop spans 16 amino acids. The CDR3 is CAWSALGTSGVGEQFF. CDR3 bases: TGTGCCTGGAGCGCCCTCGGGACTAGCGGGGTGGGTGAGCAGTTCTTC.

The CDR3 coding sequence is TGTGCCAGCAGCTTACTTGGACTAGCGGGAGAGACCCAGTACTTC. Translated, it gives CASSLLGLAGETQYF. The rearrangement uses TRBV7-6 and TRBJ2-5, with 11 positions matching TRBD2. Germline CDR1 SGHVS, CDR2 FNYEAQ. The length of the CDR3 is 15 residues. V lost 2 bases, J lost 4 bases, and 3 bases stayed unmatched.

The chain has TRBV28 and TRBJ2-1, with D possibly being TRBD1 (5 bases). CDR1 is MDHEN and CDR2 is SYDVKM in the germline V gene. CDR3 length: 12 residues. Trimming removed 6 bases from V and 5 bases from J, with 8 bases in between. CDR3 DNA: TGTGCCAGCAGAACACAGGACAATGAGCAGTTCTTC. Encoded protein: CASRTQDNEQFF.

This sequence joins TRBV10-3 and TRBJ2-7, with 9 bases fitting TRBD2. This CDR3 contains 14 residues. Germline CDR1 ENHRY, CDR2 SYGVKD. V lost 10 bases and J lost 2; bases outside the gene matches: 9. The chain's CDR3 is CATAPSGATYEQYF. As DNA, the CDR3 is TGTGCCACCGCTCCTAGCGGGGCGACCTACGAGCAGTACTTC.

The chain is built from TRBV5-6 and TRBJ2-6; a possible D gene is TRBD1 (6 bases). Germline loops: CDR1 SGHDT, CDR2 YYEEEE. The CDR3 consists of 16 residues. Trimming left V 3 bases short and J 2 bases short, with 12 bases between. This chain's CDR3 is CASSWAPGAGANVLTF. DNA of the CDR3: TGTGCCAGCAGCTGGGCCCCAGGGGCTGGGGCCAACGTCCTGACTTTC.

J is TRBJ2-5 and V is TRBV4-3; D is perhaps TRBD2 (7 bases). Germline CDR1 reads LGHNA; CDR2 reads YSLEER. V gave up 0 bases and J gave up 4 bases, with 12 bases separating them. The CDR3 has 15 residues. CDR3 protein: CASSQEGGGGETQYF. The CDR3 coding sequence is TGCGCCAGCAGCCAAGAAGGCGGGGGCGGAGAGACCCAGTACTTC.

The chain uses TRBV19 and TRBJ1-5, with D possibly being TRBD1 (5 bases). CDR1 LNHDA and CDR2 SQIVND come from the germline V gene (reference sequence). CDR3 length: 18 amino acids. Trimming stripped 5 bases from V and 0 bases from J, with 20 bases between. Written as DNA, the CDR3 is TGTGCCAGTAGTCCTGGACACCAACTGGGGTATAGCAATCAGCCCCAGCATTTT. This gives the protein CASSPGHQLGYSNQPQHF.

The chain joins TRBV28 to TRBJ1-4; 9 nucleotides match TRBD1. This CDR3 has 14 residues. J was trimmed by 7 bases and V by 5 bases; bases with no gene match: 5. Germline-derived CDR1 and CDR2 are MDHEN and SYDVKM. The CDR3 nucleotides read TGTGCCAGCAGTGGCGGGACAGGGCTTGAAAAACTGTTTTTT. Its translation is CASSGGTGLEKLFF.

The chain links TRBV19 to TRBJ1-5; D gene ambiguous. V lost 5 bases to trimming and J lost 4 bases, with 15 bases between them. Germline loops: CDR1 LNHDA, CDR2 SQIVND (reference sequence). This CDR3 region has 15 residues. Written as DNA, the CDR3 is TGTGCCAGTAGTCCCGGGAGTCGAGTTAATCAGCCCCAGCATTTT. Translating gives CASSPGSRVNQPQHF.

This chain connects TRBV4-1 to TRBJ2-2; 13 nucleotides line up with TRBD2. Germline CDR1 and CDR2: MGHRA and YSYEKL. The CDR3 contains 18 residues. Trimming at V came to 4 bases and at J to 3 bases, leaving 8 bases not matched to a gene. The CDR3 bases are TGCGCCAGCAGCCTCGTCGGACTAGCGGGAGACTACACCGGGGAGCTGTTTTTT. It encodes CASSLVGLAGDYTGELFF.